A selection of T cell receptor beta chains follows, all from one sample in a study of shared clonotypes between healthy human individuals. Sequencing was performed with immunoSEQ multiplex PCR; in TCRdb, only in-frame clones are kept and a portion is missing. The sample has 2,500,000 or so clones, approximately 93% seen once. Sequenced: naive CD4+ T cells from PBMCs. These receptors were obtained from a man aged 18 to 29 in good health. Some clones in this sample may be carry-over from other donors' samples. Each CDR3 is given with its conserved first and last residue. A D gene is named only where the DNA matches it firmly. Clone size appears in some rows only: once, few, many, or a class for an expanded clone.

CASSPLDGSSGNTIYF	TGTGCCAGCTCACCACTGGACGGAAGCTCTGGAAACACCATATATTTT	TRBV18	TRBJ1-3	NA	NA
CASSLVPARGGSADTQYF	TGCGCCAGCAGCTTGGTACCGGCTAGGGGTGGATCGGCAGATACGCAGTATTTT	TRBV5-1	TRBJ2-3	NA	NA
CASSLAPPDNSYEQYF	TGCGCCAGCAGCTTGGCCCCTCCCGACAATTCCTACGAGCAGTACTTC	TRBV5-1	TRBJ2-7	NA	NA
CASTRGQGSYNEQFF	TGTGCCAGCACCCGTGGTCAGGGCTCCTACAATGAGCAGTTCTTC	TRBV6-1	TRBJ2-1	NA	NA
CAWSYGVATNEKLFF	TGTGCCTGGAGTTACGGGGTTGCAACTAATGAAAAACTGTTTTTT	TRBV30	TRBJ1-4	NA	NA
CASSAGLAGPQETQYF	TGCGCCAGCAGCGCGGGACTAGCGGGGCCCCAAGAGACCCAGTACTTC	TRBV5-1	TRBJ2-5	NA	TRBD2
CASSLVVSRVAFF	TGTGCCAGCAGCTTAGTGGTCAGCAGAGTAGCTTTCTTT	TRBV11-2	TRBJ1-1	NA	NA
CASSAVEGDPQHF	TGTGCCAGCAGCGCCGTAGAGGGCGACCCCCAGCATTTT	TRBV9	TRBJ1-5	NA	NA
CASSFPRSQLYGYTF	TGTGCCAGCAGTTTTCCCAGATCACAGCTCTATGGCTACACCTTC	TRBV28	TRBJ1-2	once	NA
CASSFGTWSGNTIYF	TGTGCCAGCAGCTTCGGGACATGGTCTGGAAACACCATATATTTT	TRBV5-6	TRBJ1-3	NA	NA
CASSPLIGPSNYGYTF	TGCGCCAGCAGCCCTCTCATCGGGCCCTCTAACTATGGCTACACCTTC	TRBV4-1	TRBJ1-2	NA	NA
CASSARGQSYGYTF	TGCGCCAGCAGCGCTCGAGGACAGAGTTATGGCTACACCTTC	TRBV5-1	TRBJ1-2	NA	NA
CASTQADRGEQFF	TGTGCCAGCACCCAAGCGGACCGGGGTGAGCAGTTCTTC	TRBV6-1	TRBJ2-1	NA	NA
CASSSGNEQFF	TGTGCCAGCAGTTCCGGGAATGAGCAGTTCTTC	TRBV27	TRBJ2-1	NA	NA
CASSLGLRTEAFF	TGTGCCAGCAGTTTGGGACTGAGGACTGAAGCTTTCTTT	TRBV28	TRBJ1-1	NA	NA
CASRSRDNTDTQYF	TGTGCCAGTAGATCCCGGGACAACACAGATACGCAGTATTTT	TRBV19	TRBJ2-3	NA	NA
CASSLARASSYNEQFF	TGTGCCAGCAGCTTAGCTAGGGCCAGCTCCTACAATGAGCAGTTCTTC	TRBV7-2	TRBJ2-1	NA	NA
CASSSQGTDTQYF	TGTGCCAGCAGTTCACAGGGGACAGATACGCAGTATTTT	TRBV5-6	TRBJ2-3	once	TRBD1
CASSLLAGGPYNEQFF	TGTGCCAGCAGTTTATTAGCGGGGGGGCCCTACAATGAGCAGTTCTTC	TRBV28	TRBJ2-1	NA	TRBD2
CASSSGTSEYNEQFF	TGTGCCAGCAGCTCCGGGACTAGCGAGTACAATGAGCAGTTCTTC	TRBV7-3	TRBJ2-1	NA	TRBD2
CASSYSADSVGETQYF	TGTGCCAGCAGTTACTCGGCGGACAGCGTGGGGGAGACCCAGTACTTC	TRBV6-6	TRBJ2-5	NA	NA
CASSLKEGRANTEAFF	TGTGCCAGCAGTTTAAAAGAAGGCAGGGCGAACACTGAAGCTTTCTTT	TRBV28	TRBJ1-1	few	NA
CASSLDGGQYNEQFF	TGTGCCAGCAGCTTAGACGGTGGTCAATACAATGAGCAGTTCTTC	TRBV7-9	TRBJ2-1	NA	NA
CASSHRELGTEAFF	TGTGCCAGCAGCCACAGGGAGTTGGGCACTGAAGCTTTCTTT	TRBV6-6	TRBJ1-1	few	NA
CSARSDEQYF	TGCAGTGCTCGATCGGACGAGCAGTACTTC	TRBV20-1	TRBJ2-7	NA	NA
CASTHSGANTGELFF	TGTGCCAGCACCCATAGCGGGGCGAACACCGGGGAGCTGTTTTTT	TRBV19	TRBJ2-2	NA	TRBD2
CASRGGNEQGRLAFF	TGTGCCAGCAGAGGAGGGAATGAACAGGGGAGGTTAGCTTTCTTT	TRBV28	TRBJ1-1	NA	TRBD1
CASSLGAGGDTGELFF	TGTGCCAGCAGCTTAGGTGCAGGGGGAGACACCGGGGAGCTGTTTTTT	TRBV7-9	TRBJ2-2	NA	TRBD1
CASSLSAGNTIYF	TGTGCCAGCAGCTTAAGTGCTGGAAACACCATATATTTT	TRBV7-9	TRBJ1-3	NA	NA
CASSYRTGTSYEQYF	TGTGCCAGCAGTTATAGGACAGGGACCTCCTACGAGCAGTACTTC	TRBV6-6	TRBJ2-7	once	TRBD1
CASTRQGEAFF	TGTGCCAGCACCAGACAGGGTGAAGCTTTCTTT	TRBV6-5	TRBJ1-1	NA	TRBD1
CASSHDVLTSGGKETQYF	TGCGCCAGCAGCCACGATGTTCTGACTAGCGGGGGAAAAGAGACCCAGTACTTC	TRBV4-1	TRBJ2-5	NA	TRBD2
CASSLTGNSGNTIYF	TGTGCCAGCAGCTTAACAGGGAATTCTGGAAACACCATATATTTT	TRBV11-2	TRBJ1-3	NA	NA
CASTRQGSPGEQYF	TGTGCCAGCACCCGACAGGGAAGCCCCGGCGAGCAGTACTTC	TRBV6-1	TRBJ2-7	NA	TRBD1
CASSLSGGLAGGDTQYF	TGTGCCAGCAGTTTATCCGGCGGTCTAGCGGGAGGGGATACGCAGTATTTT	TRBV27	TRBJ2-3	NA	TRBD2
CASSLVLIYEQYF	TGTGCCAGCAGCTTAGTACTAATCTACGAGCAGTACTTC	TRBV7-2	TRBJ2-7	once	NA
CASSPQVLYGNTIYF	TGTGCCAGCAGCCCACAGGTATTATATGGAAACACCATATATTTT	TRBV7-2	TRBJ1-3	NA	NA
CASSSGVGSGPYEQYF	TGTGCCAGTAGTTCGGGAGTGGGTAGCGGGCCCTACGAGCAGTACTTC	TRBV19	TRBJ2-7	NA	TRBD2
CASSLTREIGDEQFF	TGTGCCAGCAGCTTAACGCGGGAAATAGGGGATGAGCAGTTCTTC	TRBV7-3	TRBJ2-1	NA	NA
CASSISRMNTEAFF	TGTGCCAGTAGTATATCCAGGATGAACACTGAAGCTTTCTTT	TRBV19	TRBJ1-1	NA	NA
CASSPSRDRATGNTIYF	TGTGCCAGCTCACCAAGCAGGGACAGGGCTACTGGAAACACCATATATTTT	TRBV18	TRBJ1-3	NA	TRBD1
CASSEYGTTNTEAFF	TGTGCCAGCAGTGAATATGGGACTACGAACACTGAAGCTTTCTTT	TRBV25-1	TRBJ1-1	NA	NA
CASSRPLLAKNIQYF	TGTGCCAGCAGCCGACCCCTTCTAGCCAAAAACATTCAGTACTTC	TRBV28	TRBJ2-4	NA	NA
CASSLAGDYYNYGYTF	TGCGCCAGCAGCTTGGCAGGAGACTATTATAACTATGGCTACACCTTC	TRBV5-1	TRBJ1-2	NA	NA